This T cell receptor (beta chain) originates from a study of cytomegalovirus exposure and HLA in healthy donors. Overall study results and limits: The majority of TCR sequences were rare, yet some public TCRs appeared in many donors. The authors confirmed in vitro that a few CMV-associated chains were specific for CMV antigens.

Per germline, CDR1 SGHRS and CDR2 YFSETQ. The CDR3 has 15 residues. Deletions cut 1 base from V and 3 bases from J, with 12 bases between. Concerning this clone itself: Its specificity is unknown.

The PCR was carried out with 60 Vbeta primers and 13 Jbeta primers. Repertoires were generated with immunoSEQ multiplex PCR, while TCRdb's copy carries only in-frame clones and drops some. Of 150,000 to 200,000 clones in the sample, about 69% were seen once. The TCR originated in a human donor in good health. Sequences were obtained from PBMCs. The chain is built from TRBV5-1 and TRBJ2-3; D possibly corresponds to TRBD2 (5 bases). The chain's CDR3 is CASSLLGIGTDTQYF. Here the CDR3 DNA reads TGCGCCAGCAGCTTGCTCGGGATAGGGACAGATACGCAGTATTTT.